Below, 2 T cell receptor beta chains from the same sample are listed, as sequenced in a study of human T cells and chemical hapten exposure. MiXCR was run by TCRdb on the RACE reads, yielding one entry per CDR3 protein. The data contain about 34,000 distinct CDR3 sequences, about a tenth of them singletons. Time point described: pre-sensitization, week 0. This sample's treatment: therapeutic diphenylcyclopropenone sensitization with weekly scalp DPC. The study extracted total RNA from unfractionated whole blood. Material: whole blood, obtained in connection with sensitization to the hapten diphenylcyclopropenone (DPC). Every receptor here comes from a man aged 50 to 59 with alopecia areata. Some clones in this sample may be carry-over from other donors' samples.

In this sample, this clonotype turned up many times. The chain employs TRBV20-1 and TRBJ2-6; 8 bases line up with TRBD2. Germline CDR1 reads DFQATT; CDR2 reads SNEGSKA (reference sequence). There are 14 residues in the CDR3. J was trimmed by 1 base and V by 5 bases; bases with no gene match: 1. CDR3 sequence: CSAQRGSGANVLTF. The CDR3 region has the DNA TGCAGTGCTCAGCGGGGGTCTGGGGCCAACGTCCTGACTTTC.

The gene calls are TRBV10-3 and TRBJ1-3; D is unresolved. CDR1 ENHRY and CDR2 SYGVKD come from the germline V gene. The ends were cut back, 6 bases at V and 0 bases at J, with 6 bases in the middle. The CDR3 extends over 13 amino acids. CDR3 coding DNA: TGTGCCATCAGGGAGACCTCTGGAAACACCATATATTTT. Translating gives CAIRETSGNTIYF.